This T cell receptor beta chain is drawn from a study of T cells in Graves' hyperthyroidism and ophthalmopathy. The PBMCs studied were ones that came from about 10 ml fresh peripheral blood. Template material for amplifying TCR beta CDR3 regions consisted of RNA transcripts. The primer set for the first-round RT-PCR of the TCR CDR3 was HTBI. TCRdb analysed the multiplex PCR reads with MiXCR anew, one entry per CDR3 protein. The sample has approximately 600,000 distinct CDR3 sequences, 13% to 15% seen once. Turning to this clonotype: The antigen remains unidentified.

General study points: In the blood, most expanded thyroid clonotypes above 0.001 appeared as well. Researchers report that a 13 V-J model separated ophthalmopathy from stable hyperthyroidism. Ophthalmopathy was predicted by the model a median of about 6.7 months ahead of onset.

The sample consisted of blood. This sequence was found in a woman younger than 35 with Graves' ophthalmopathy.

The CDR3 loop reads CAILQGTGLREQNGYTF. The CDR3 DNA follows: TGCGCCATCCTCCAGGGCACAGGGCTGAGAGAGCAGAATGGCTACACCTTC. The J gene is TRBJ1-2, the V gene TRBV10-2, with D perhaps matching TRBD1 (6 bases). The CDR3 length is 17 residues. Germline CDR1 WSHSY, CDR2 SAAADI. The V end was cut by 10 bases, the J end by 6 bases, with 30 bases between.